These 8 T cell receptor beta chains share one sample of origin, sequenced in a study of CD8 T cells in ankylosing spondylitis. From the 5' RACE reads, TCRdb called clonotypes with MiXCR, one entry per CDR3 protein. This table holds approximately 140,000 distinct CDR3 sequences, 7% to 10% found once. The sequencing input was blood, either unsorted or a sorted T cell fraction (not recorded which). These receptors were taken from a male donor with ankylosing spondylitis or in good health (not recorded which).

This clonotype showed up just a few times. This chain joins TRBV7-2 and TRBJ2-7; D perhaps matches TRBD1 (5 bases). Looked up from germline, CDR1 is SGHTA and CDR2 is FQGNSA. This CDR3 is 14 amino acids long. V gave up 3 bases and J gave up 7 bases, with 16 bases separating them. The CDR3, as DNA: TGTGCCAGCAGCTTCGCTGGGGTTCCAGGGGAGCAGTACTTC. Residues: CASSFAGVPGEQYF.

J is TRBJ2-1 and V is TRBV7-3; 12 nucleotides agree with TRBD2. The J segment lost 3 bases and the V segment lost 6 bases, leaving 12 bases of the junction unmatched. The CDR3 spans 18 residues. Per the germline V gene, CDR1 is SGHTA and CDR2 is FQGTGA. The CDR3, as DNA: TGTGCCAGCAGTTACGACTTGACTAGCGGGAGTTTCTACAATGAGCAGTTCTTC. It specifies CASSYDLTSGSFYNEQFF.

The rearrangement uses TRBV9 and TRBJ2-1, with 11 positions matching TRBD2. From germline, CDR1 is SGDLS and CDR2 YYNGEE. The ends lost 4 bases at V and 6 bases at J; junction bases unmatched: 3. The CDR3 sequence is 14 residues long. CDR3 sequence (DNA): TGTGCCAGCAGCCCCCTAGCGGGAGGCAATGAGCAGTTCTTC. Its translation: CASSPLAGGNEQFF.

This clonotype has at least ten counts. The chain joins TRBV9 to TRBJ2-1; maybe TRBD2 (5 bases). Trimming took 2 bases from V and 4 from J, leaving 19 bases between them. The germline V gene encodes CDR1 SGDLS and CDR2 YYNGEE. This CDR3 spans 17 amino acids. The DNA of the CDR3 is TGTGCCAGCAGCGTCCCCTTAAATGGGAGAGATTACAATGAGCAGTTCTTC. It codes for CASSVPLNGRDYNEQFF.

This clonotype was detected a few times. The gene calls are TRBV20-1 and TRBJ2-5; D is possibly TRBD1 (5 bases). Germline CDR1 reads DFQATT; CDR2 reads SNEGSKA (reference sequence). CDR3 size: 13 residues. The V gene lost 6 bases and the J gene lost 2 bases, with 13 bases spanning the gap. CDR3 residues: CSARQSPQETQYF. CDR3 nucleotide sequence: TGCAGTGCCCGACAGAGTCCTCAAGAGACCCAGTACTTC.

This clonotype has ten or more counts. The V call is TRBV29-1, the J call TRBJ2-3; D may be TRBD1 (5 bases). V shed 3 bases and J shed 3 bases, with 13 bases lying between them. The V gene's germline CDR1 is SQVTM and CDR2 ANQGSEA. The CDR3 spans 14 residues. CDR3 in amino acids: CSVEMGRLTDTQYF. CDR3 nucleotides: TGCAGCGTTGAGATGGGGCGGTTAACAGATACGCAGTATTTT.

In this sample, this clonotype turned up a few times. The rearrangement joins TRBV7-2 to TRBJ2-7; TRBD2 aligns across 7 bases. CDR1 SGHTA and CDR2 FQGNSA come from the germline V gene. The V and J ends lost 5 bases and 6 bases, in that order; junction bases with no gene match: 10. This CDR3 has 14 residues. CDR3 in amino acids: CASSPGLVLGEQYF. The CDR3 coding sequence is TGTGCCAGCAGCCCAGGACTAGTATTAGGCGAGCAGTACTTC.

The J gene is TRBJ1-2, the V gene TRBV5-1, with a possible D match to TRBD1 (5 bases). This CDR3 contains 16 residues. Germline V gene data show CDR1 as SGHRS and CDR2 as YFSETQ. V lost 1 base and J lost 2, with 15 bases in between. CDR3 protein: CASSLNPGTANYGYTF. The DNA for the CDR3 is TGCGCCAGCAGCTTGAACCCCGGGACGGCAAACTATGGCTACACCTTC.